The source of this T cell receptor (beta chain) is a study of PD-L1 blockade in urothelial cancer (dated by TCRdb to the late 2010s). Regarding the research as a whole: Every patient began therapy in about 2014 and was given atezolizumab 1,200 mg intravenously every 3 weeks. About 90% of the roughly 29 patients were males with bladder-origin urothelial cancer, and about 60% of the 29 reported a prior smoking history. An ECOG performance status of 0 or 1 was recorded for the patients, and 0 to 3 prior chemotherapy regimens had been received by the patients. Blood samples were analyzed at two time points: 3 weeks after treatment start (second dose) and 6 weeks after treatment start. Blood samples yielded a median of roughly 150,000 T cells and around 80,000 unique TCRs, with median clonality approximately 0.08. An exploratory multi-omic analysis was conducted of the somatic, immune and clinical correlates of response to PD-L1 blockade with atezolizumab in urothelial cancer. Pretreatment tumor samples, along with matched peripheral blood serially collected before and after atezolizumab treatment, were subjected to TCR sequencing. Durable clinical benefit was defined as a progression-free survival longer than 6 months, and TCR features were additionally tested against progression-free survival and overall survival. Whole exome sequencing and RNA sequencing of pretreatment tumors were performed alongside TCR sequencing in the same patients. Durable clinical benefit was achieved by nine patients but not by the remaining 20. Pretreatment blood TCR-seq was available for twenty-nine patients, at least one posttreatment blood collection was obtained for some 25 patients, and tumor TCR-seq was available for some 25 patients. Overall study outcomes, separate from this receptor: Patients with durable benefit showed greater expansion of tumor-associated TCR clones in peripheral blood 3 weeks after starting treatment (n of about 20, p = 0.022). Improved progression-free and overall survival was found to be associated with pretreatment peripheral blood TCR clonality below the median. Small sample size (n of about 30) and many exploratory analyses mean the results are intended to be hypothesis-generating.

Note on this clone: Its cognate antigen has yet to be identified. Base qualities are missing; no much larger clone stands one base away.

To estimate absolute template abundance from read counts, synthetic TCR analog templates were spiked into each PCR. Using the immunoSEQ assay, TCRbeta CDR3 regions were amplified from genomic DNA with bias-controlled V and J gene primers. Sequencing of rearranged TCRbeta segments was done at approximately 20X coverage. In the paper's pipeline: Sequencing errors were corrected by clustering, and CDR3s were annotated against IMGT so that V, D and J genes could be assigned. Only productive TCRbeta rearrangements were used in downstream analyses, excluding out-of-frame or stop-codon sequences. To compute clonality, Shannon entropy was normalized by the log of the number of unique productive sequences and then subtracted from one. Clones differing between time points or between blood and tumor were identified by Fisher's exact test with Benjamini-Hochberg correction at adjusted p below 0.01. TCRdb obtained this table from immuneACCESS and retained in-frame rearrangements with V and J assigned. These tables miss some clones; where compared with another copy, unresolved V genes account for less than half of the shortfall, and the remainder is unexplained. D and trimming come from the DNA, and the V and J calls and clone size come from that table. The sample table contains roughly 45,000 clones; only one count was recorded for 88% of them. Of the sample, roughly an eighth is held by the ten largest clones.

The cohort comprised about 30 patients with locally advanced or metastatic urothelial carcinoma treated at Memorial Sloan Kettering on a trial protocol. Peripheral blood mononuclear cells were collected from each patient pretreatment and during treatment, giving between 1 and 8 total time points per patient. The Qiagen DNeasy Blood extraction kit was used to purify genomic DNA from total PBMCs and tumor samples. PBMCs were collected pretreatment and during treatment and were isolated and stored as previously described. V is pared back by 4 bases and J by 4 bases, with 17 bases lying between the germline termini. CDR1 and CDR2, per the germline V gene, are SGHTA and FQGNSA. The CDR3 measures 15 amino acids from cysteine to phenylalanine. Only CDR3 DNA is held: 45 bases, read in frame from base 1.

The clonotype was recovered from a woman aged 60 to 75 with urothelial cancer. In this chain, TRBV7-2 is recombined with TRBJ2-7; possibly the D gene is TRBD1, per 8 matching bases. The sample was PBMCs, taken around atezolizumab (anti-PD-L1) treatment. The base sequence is TGTGCCAGCAGCTCCGGACAGGGAGGGTCGTACGAGCAGTACTTC. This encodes CASSSGQGGSYEQYF.